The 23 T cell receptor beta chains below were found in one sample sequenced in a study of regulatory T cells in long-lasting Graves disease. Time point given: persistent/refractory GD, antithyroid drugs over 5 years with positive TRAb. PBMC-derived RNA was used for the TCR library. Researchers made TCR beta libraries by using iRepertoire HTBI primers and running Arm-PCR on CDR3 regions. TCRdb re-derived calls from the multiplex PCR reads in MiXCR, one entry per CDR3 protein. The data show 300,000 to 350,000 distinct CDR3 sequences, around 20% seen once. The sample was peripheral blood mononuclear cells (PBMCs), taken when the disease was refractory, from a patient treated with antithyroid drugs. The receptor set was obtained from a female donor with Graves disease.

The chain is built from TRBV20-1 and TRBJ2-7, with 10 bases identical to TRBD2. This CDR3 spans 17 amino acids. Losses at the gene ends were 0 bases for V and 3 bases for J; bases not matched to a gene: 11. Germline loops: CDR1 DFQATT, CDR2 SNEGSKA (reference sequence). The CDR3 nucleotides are TGCAGTGCTAGAGATTCGGCTAGCGGGAGTGGCGGCTACGAGCAGTACTTC. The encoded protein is CSARDSASGSGGYEQYF.

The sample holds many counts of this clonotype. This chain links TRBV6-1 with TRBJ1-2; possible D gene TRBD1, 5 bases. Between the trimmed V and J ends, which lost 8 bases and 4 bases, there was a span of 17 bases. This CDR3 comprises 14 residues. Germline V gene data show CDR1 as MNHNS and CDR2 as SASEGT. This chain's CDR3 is CASQEGARSYGYTF. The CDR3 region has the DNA TGTGCCAGCCAAGAAGGGGCGCGGAGCTATGGCTACACCTTC.

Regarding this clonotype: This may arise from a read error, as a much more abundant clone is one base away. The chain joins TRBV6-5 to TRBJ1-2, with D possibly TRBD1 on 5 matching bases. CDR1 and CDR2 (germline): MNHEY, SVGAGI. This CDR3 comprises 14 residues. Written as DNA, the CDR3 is TGTACCAGCAGTTACTCGGGCGGGGGTTATGGCTACACCTTC. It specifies CTSSYSGGGYGYTF.

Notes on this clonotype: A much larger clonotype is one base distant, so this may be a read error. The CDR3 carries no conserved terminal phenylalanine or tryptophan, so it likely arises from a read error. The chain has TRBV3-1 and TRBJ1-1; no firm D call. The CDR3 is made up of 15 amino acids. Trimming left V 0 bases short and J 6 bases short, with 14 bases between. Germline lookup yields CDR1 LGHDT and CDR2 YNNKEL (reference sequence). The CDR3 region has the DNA TGTGCCAGCAGCCAAGATGGCGGAGTGGGCTCTGAAGCTTTCCTT. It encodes CASSQDGGVGSEAFL.

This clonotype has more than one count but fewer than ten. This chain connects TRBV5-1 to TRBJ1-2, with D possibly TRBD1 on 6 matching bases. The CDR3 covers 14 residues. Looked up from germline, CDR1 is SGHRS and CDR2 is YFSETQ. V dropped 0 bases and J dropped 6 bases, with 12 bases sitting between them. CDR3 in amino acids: CASSLVRDIDGYTF. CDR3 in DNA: TGCGCCAGCAGCTTGGTCCGGGACATCGATGGCTACACCTTC. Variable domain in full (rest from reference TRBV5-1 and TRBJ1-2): KAGVTQTPRYLIKTRGQQVTLSCSPISGHRSVSWYQQTPGQGLQFLFEYFSETQRNKGNFPGRFSGRQFSNSRSEMNVSTLELGDSALYLCASSLVRDIDGYTFGSGTRLTVV.

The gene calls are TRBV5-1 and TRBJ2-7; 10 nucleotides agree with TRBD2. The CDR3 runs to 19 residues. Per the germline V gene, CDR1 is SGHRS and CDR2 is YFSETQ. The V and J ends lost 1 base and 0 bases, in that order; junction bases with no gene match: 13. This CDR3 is CASSLSSSSGGQSSYEQYF. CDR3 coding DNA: TGCGCCAGCAGCTTGTCAAGTTCTAGCGGGGGCCAAAGCTCCTACGAGCAGTACTTC. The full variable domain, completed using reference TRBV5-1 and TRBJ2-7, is KAGVTQTPRYLIKTRGQQVTLSCSPISGHRSVSWYQQTPGQGLQFLFEYFSETQRNKGNFPGRFSGRQFSNSRSEMNVSTLELGDSALYLCASSLSSSSGGQSSYEQYFGPGTRLTVT.

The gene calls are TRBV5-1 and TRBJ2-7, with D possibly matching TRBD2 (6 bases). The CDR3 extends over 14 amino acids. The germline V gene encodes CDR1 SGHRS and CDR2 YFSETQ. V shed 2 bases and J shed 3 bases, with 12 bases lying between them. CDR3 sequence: CASSFSPEGYEQYF. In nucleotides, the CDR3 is TGCGCCAGCAGCTTTTCCCCGGAGGGCTACGAGCAGTACTTC.

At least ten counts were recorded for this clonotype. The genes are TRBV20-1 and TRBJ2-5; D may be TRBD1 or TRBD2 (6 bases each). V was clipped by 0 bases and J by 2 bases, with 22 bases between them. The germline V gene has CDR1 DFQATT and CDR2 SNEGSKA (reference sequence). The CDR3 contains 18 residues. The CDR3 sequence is CSARDPGAVVLFQETQYF. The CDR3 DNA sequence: TGCAGTGCTAGAGATCCGGGGGCGGTGGTGTTATTTCAAGAGACCCAGTACTTC.

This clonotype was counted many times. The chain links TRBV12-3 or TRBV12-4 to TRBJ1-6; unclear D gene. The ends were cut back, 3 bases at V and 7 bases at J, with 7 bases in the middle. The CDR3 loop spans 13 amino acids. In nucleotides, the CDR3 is TGTGCCAGCAGTTTGAGGCCGAATTCACCCCTCCACTTT. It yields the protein CASSLRPNSPLHF.

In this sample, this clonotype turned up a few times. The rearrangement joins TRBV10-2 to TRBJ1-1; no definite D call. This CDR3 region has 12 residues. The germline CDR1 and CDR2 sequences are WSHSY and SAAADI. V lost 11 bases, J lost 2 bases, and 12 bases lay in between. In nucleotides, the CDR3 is TGCGCCTCCCACGACCCAAACACTGAAGCTTTCTTT. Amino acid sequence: CASHDPNTEAFF.

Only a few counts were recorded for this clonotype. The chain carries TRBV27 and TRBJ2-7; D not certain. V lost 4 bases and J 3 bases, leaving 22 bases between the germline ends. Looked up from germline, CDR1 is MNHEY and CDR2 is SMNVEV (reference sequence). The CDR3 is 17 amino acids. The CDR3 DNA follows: TGTGCCAGCAGTTCCCTCGTGGCCGTCCATAACTACTACGAGCAGTACTTC. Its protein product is CASSSLVAVHNYYEQYF.

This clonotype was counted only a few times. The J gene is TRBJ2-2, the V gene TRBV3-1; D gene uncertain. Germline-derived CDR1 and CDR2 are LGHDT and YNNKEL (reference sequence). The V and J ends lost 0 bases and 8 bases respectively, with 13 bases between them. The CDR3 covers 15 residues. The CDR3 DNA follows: TGTGCCAGCAGCCAAGATTTATTATTTGCGGGGGAGCTGTTTTTT. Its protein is CASSQDLLFAGELFF.

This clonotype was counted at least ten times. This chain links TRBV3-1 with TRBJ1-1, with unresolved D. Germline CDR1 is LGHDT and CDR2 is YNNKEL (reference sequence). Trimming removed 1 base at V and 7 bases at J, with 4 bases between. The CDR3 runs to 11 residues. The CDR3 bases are TGTGCCAGCAGCCAAGCCCGTGAAGCTTTCTTT. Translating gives CASSQAREAFF.

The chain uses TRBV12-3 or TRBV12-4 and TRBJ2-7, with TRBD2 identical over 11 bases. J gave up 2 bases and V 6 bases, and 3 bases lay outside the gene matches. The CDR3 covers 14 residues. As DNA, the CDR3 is TGTGCCAGCAGGACTAGCGGGGTGACCTACGAGCAGTACTTC. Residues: CASRTSGVTYEQYF.

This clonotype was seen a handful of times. The DNA for the CDR3 is TGCAGTGCCCCGGGACAGGGACAGAACACTGAAGCTTTCTTT. Amino acids: CSAPGQGQNTEAFF. The genes are TRBV20-1 and TRBJ1-1; 9 bases agree with TRBD1. The CDR3 runs to 14 residues. V lost 6 bases and J lost 1; bases outside the gene matches: 6. Germline CDR1 is DFQATT and CDR2 is SNEGSKA (reference sequence).

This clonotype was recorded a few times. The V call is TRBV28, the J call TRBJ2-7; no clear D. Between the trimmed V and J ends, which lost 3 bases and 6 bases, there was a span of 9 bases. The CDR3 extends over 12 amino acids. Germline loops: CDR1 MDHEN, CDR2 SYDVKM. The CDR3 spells CASSFHGLEQYF. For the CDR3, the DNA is TGTGCCAGCAGTTTTCACGGGCTCGAGCAGTACTTC. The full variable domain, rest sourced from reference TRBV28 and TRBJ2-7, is DVKVTQSSRYLVKRTGEKVFLECVQDMDHENMFWYRQDPGLGLRLIYFSYDVKMKEKGDIPEGYSVSREKKERFSLILESASTNQTSMYLCASSFHGLEQYFGPGTRLTVT.

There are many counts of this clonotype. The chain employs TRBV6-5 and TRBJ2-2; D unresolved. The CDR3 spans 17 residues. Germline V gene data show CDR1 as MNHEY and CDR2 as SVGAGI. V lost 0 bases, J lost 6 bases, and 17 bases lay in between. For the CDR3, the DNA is TGTGCCAGCAGTTACTCTCGTCCCGTGCACACAGCCGGGGAGCTGTTTTTT. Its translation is CASSYSRPVHTAGELFF.

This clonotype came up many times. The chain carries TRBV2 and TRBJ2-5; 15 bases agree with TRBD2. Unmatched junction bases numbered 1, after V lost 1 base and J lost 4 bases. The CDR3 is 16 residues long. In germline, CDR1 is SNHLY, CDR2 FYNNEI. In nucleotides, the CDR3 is TGTGCCAGCAGTGAAGGGACTAGCGGGAGGGGAGAGACCCAGTACTTC. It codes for CASSEGTSGRGETQYF. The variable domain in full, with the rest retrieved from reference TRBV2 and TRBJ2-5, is EPEVTQTPSHQVTQMGQEVILRCVPISNHLYFYWYRQILGQKVEFLVSFYNNEISEKSEIFDDQFSVERPDGSNFTLKIRSTKLEDSAMYFCASSEGTSGRGETQYFGPGTRLLVL.

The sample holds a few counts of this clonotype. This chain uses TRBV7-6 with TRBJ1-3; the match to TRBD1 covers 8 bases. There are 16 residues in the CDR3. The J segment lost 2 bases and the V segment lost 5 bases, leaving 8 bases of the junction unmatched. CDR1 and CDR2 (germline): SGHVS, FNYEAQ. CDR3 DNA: TGTGCCAGCAGCACACCGACAGGGGAGGCTGGAAACACCATATATTTT. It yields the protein CASSTPTGEAGNTIYF.

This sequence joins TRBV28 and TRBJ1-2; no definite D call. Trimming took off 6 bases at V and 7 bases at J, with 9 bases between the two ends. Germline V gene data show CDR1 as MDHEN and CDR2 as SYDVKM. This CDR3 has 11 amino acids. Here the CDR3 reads CASRINRGYTF. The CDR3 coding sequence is TGTGCCAGCAGGATAAACCGTGGCTACACCTTC.

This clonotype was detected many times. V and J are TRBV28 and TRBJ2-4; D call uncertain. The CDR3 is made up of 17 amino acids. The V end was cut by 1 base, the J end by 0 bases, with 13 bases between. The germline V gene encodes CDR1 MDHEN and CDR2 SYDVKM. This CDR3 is CASSLYGPHLAKNIQYF. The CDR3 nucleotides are TGTGCCAGCAGTTTATACGGGCCTCATCTAGCCAAAAACATTCAGTACTTC.

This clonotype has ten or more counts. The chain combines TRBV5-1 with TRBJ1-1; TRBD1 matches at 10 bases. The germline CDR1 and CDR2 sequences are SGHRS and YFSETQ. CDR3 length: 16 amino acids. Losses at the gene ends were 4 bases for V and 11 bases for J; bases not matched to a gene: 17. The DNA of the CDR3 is TGCGCCAGCAGCCATGACAGGGGGCGGTATCGAAGCCACGCTTTCTTT. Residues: CASSHDRGRYRSHAFF.

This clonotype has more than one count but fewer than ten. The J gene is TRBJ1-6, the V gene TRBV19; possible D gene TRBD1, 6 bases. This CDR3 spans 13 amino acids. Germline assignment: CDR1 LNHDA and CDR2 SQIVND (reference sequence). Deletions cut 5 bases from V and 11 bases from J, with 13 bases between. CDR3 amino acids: CASSFTGSTPLHF. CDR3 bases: TGTGCCAGTAGTTTTACAGGGTCCACACCCCTCCACTTT.